This T cell receptor beta chain was captured in a study of T cell responses to AZD1222 COVID-19 vaccine. The protocol was immunoSEQ multiplex PCR, while the TCRdb copy is restricted to in-frame clones and leaves out a portion. The data show just under 90,000 clones, with about 88% seen just once and more than 5% held by the top ten. The ends were cut back, 2 bases at V and 7 bases at J, with 9 bases in the middle. Germline CDR1 SGHDT, CDR2 YYEEEE. This CDR3 spans 12 amino acids. Study outcomes and limitations: Close to half of all spike-specific TCRs reportedly target regions of the variants that are unmutated.

This clone was counted a few times. What it binds is not known. Pooling of second doses given at about 4 or about 12 weeks was done. The source of this sequence is an adult who received the AZD1222 COVID-19 vaccine. The chain is built from TRBV5-6 and TRBJ1-2; D remains unclear. The specimen comprised peripheral blood, sampled 28 days after the second AZD1222 dose. CDR3 loop: CASSLGPLGYTF. The CDR3 DNA follows: TGTGCCAGCAGCTTAGGGCCCCTTGGCTACACCTTC.